The present entry profiles one T cell receptor (beta chain) with its context. The antigen is not known. The CDR3 is made up of 17 amino acids. Germline CDR1 is SGHKS and CDR2 is YYEKEE (reference sequence). Trimming took 0 bases from V and 7 from J; bases not matched to a gene: 10. Using immunoSEQ multiplex PCR, the repertoire was profiled, and TCRdb retains in-frame clones only, with some absent. The repertoire includes approximately 1.5 million clones, around 98.5% of them detected once, and 0.36% sits in the top ten. The sample belongs to a study of shared clonotypes between healthy human individuals. Looking at the study overall: The plates for each donor numbered three CD4 naive, three CD4 memory, two CD8 naive and one CD8 memory. Findings and limits, study-wide: Blood was the only sampled material, and tissue repertoires likely differ. In a handful of donors, about 5% of naive CD4 clonotypes appeared in common. Compared with clonotypes that all four donors shared, non-shared clonotypes had lower generation probabilities.

This rearrangement joins TRBV5-5 to TRBJ2-1; 10 bases match TRBD2. This TCR was recovered from a man aged 30 to 45 in good health. Sequencing was performed on naive CD4+ T cells sorted from blood. Subset of the sample: CD45RA+ positively selected. The CDR3 DNA follows: TGTGCCAGCAGCTTGGCCTACCAGCGGGAGGGCCTTAATGAGCAGTTCTTC. It yields the protein CASSLAYQREGLNEQFF.